This T cell receptor (beta chain) was obtained from a study of cytomegalovirus exposure and HLA in healthy donors. The assay was immunoSEQ multiplex PCR, and TCRdb's table has in-frame clones only and misses some. The sample gives more than 110,000 clones, less than 95% of which show up once; less than 2% is in the top ten. The source is a man between 18 and 29 years old in good health and CMV-seropositive. The sequencing sample was made of PBMCs.

Here the CDR3 reads CASSQVAAPLSEQYF. Here the CDR3 DNA reads TGCGCCAGCAGCCAAGTGGCGGCCCCGTTGAGCGAGCAGTACTTC. V is TRBV4-1 and J is TRBJ2-7; D unclear. The V end lost 1 base, the J end lost 6 bases, and 16 bases lay between the germline ends. The CDR3 consists of 15 residues. Germline-derived CDR1 and CDR2 are MGHRA and YSYEKL.